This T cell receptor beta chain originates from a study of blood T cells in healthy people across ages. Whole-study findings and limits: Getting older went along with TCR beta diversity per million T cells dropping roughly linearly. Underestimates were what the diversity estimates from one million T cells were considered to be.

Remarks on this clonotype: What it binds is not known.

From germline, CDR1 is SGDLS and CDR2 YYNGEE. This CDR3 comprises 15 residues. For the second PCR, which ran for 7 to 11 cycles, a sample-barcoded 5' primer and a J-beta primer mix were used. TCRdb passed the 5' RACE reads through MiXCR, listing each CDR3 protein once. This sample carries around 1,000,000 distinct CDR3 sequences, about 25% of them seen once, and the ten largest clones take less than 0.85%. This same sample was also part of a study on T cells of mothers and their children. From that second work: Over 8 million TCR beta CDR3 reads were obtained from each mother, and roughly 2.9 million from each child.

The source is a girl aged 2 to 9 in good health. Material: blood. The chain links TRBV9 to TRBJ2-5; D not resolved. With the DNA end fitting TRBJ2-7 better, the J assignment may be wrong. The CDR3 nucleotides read TGTGCCAGCAGCGCCCAGAGTTCAGGTACCTACGAGCAGTACTTC. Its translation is CASSAQSSGTYEQYF.